This is a list of T cell receptor beta chains from one sample in a study of glioma-infiltrating T cells after dendritic cell vaccination. Profiled with immunoSEQ multiplex PCR; TCRdb holds only in-frame clones, not every one. The profile shows 70,000 to 95,000 clones, around 90% of them singletons. The source material was blood, sampled after dendritic cell vaccination. The source is a human donor with glioblastoma. CDR3s include the opening cysteine and the closing phenylalanine or tryptophan. Each record gives: J gene, V gene, D gene, clone size, CDR3 protein, CDR3 DNA. A D gene is named only where the DNA matches it firmly. Size tells how often a clone was seen (once, few, many) or the class of an expanded clone, and some rows leave it out.

j_call: TRBJ1-1
v_call: TRBV5-1
d_call: TRBD1
clone_size: .
cdr3_aa: CASSSYLDRGTEAFF
cdr3_nt: TGCGCCAGCAGCAGCTACCTTGACAGGGGGACTGAAGCTTTCTTT

j_call: TRBJ2-5
v_call: TRBV2
d_call: TRBD1
clone_size: few
cdr3_aa: CAIAPGGAETQYF
cdr3_nt: TGTGCCATAGCCCCAGGGGGCGCAGAGACCCAGTACTTC

j_call: TRBJ2-7
v_call: TRBV10-3
d_call: .
clone_size: .
cdr3_aa: CAISETPGEQYF
cdr3_nt: TGTGCCATCAGTGAAACTCCGGGGGAGCAGTACTTC

j_call: TRBJ1-4
v_call: TRBV7-9
d_call: TRBD1
clone_size: .
cdr3_aa: CASSSRGRMTNEKLFF
cdr3_nt: TGTGCCAGCAGCTCCAGGGGGCGAATGACTAATGAAAAACTGTTTTTT

j_call: TRBJ1-1
v_call: TRBV5-4
d_call: .
clone_size: .
cdr3_aa: CASSSRVRDLGTEAFF
cdr3_nt: TGTGCCAGCAGCTCCCGTGTCAGGGATTTGGGCACTGAAGCTTTCTTT

j_call: TRBJ2-4
v_call: TRBV5-1
d_call: TRBD1
clone_size: once
cdr3_aa: CASSSQGASAKNIQYF
cdr3_nt: TGCGCCAGCAGCTCTCAGGGGGCCTCAGCCAAAAACATTCAGTACTTC

j_call: TRBJ2-7
v_call: TRBV4-3
d_call: TRBD1
clone_size: few
cdr3_aa: CASSQGRQGPMEQYF
cdr3_nt: TGCGCCAGCAGCCAAGGAAGACAGGGGCCTATGGAGCAGTACTTC

j_call: TRBJ1-1
v_call: TRBV7-2
d_call: .
clone_size: .
cdr3_aa: CASSPRAGTEAFF
cdr3_nt: TGTGCCAGCAGCCCCCGGGCAGGGACTGAAGCTTTCTTT

j_call: TRBJ1-1
v_call: TRBV30
d_call: .
clone_size: .
cdr3_aa: CAWRRGTEAFF
cdr3_nt: TGTGCCTGGAGACGGGGGACTGAAGCTTTCTTT

j_call: TRBJ2-3
v_call: TRBV7-9
d_call: TRBD2
clone_size: .
cdr3_aa: CASSPREGTREDTQYF
cdr3_nt: TGTGCCAGCAGCCCCCGGGAGGGAACCCGCGAGGATACGCAGTATTTT

j_call: TRBJ1-2
v_call: TRBV7-2
d_call: TRBD1
clone_size: .
cdr3_aa: CASSAGQVGYTF
cdr3_nt: TGTGCCAGCAGCGCGGGACAGGTTGGCTACACCTTC

j_call: TRBJ1-3
v_call: TRBV6-6
d_call: .
clone_size: few
cdr3_aa: CASRGPQTGSGNTIYF
cdr3_nt: TGTGCCAGCAGGGGGCCCCAAACAGGCTCTGGAAACACCATATATTTT

j_call: TRBJ2-1
v_call: TRBV4-3
d_call: TRBD2
clone_size: .
cdr3_aa: CASSQDLGGRTEQFF
cdr3_nt: TGCGCCAGCAGCCAAGATCTGGGAGGGCGGACTGAGCAGTTCTTC

j_call: TRBJ2-7
v_call: TRBV5-1
d_call: .
clone_size: .
cdr3_aa: CASSLDGNSYEQYF
cdr3_nt: TGCGCCAGCAGCTTGGACGGGAACTCCTACGAGCAGTACTTC

j_call: TRBJ2-1
v_call: TRBV29-1
d_call: TRBD1
clone_size: .
cdr3_aa: CSVRDRGTMVQFF
cdr3_nt: TGCAGCGTTCGGGACAGGGGTACAATGGTGCAGTTCTTC

j_call: TRBJ2-1
v_call: TRBV6-6
d_call: .
clone_size: .
cdr3_aa: CASSPPGSGNEQFF
cdr3_nt: TGTGCCAGCAGCCCCCCCGGGAGTGGCAATGAGCAGTTCTTC

j_call: TRBJ2-1
v_call: TRBV7-2
d_call: TRBD1
clone_size: .
cdr3_aa: CASSGSGTGGYNEQFF
cdr3_nt: TGTGCCAGCAGCGGATCCGGGACAGGGGGCTACAATGAGCAGTTCTTC

j_call: TRBJ2-1
v_call: TRBV7-9
d_call: .
clone_size: .
cdr3_aa: CASSFTPNEQFF
cdr3_nt: TGTGCCAGCAGCTTCACTCCCAATGAGCAGTTCTTC

j_call: TRBJ2-1
v_call: TRBV14
d_call: TRBD1
clone_size: .
cdr3_aa: CASSQSLGNRGNEQFF
cdr3_nt: TGTGCCAGCAGCCAGAGCTTGGGAAACAGGGGGAATGAGCAGTTCTTC

j_call: TRBJ1-4
v_call: TRBV7-9
d_call: .
clone_size: .
cdr3_aa: CASSEPGEFEKLFF
cdr3_nt: TGTGCCAGCAGCGAGCCAGGGGAGTTCGAAAAACTGTTTTTT

j_call: TRBJ2-2
v_call: TRBV7-2
d_call: .
clone_size: .
cdr3_aa: CASKPGGTANTGELFF
cdr3_nt: TGTGCCAGCAAACCCGGCGGCACCGCGAACACCGGGGAGCTGTTTTTT

j_call: TRBJ1-1
v_call: TRBV4-1
d_call: .
clone_size: few
cdr3_aa: CASSHRQDLNTEAFF
cdr3_nt: TGCGCCAGCAGCCACCGACAGGACCTTAACACTGAAGCTTTCTTT

j_call: TRBJ2-7
v_call: TRBV11-2
d_call: TRBD1
clone_size: .
cdr3_aa: CASSFEGTGGSYEQYF
cdr3_nt: TGTGCCAGCAGCTTCGAAGGGACAGGGGGCTCCTACGAGCAGTACTTC

j_call: TRBJ1-3
v_call: TRBV7-2
d_call: .
clone_size: .
cdr3_aa: CASSLTLGHDTIYF
cdr3_nt: TGTGCCAGCAGCTTAACCCTAGGCCACGACACCATATATTTT

j_call: TRBJ1-6
v_call: TRBV5-1
d_call: .
clone_size: .
cdr3_aa: CASSSETPNSPLHF
cdr3_nt: TGCGCCAGCAGCTCCGAGACTCCTAATTCACCCCTCCACTTT

j_call: TRBJ2-3
v_call: TRBV6-1
d_call: TRBD2
clone_size: .
cdr3_aa: CASNGRERTDTQYF
cdr3_nt: TGTGCCAGCAACGGGCGGGAGCGCACAGATACGCAGTATTTT

j_call: TRBJ2-3
v_call: TRBV29-1
d_call: .
clone_size: .
cdr3_aa: CSVGRGSSGYTQYF
cdr3_nt: TGCAGCGTTGGGAGGGGGTCTAGCGGTTATACGCAGTATTTT

j_call: TRBJ1-6
v_call: TRBV7-2
d_call: .
clone_size: few
cdr3_aa: CASTPGVRNSPLHF
cdr3_nt: TGTGCCAGCACCCCGGGGGTGAGGAATTCACCCCTCCACTTT

j_call: TRBJ1-2
v_call: TRBV9
d_call: .
clone_size: once
cdr3_aa: CASSVVERYGGYTF
cdr3_nt: TGTGCCAGCAGCGTCGTCGAGCGTTACGGGGGCTACACCTTC

j_call: TRBJ1-4
v_call: TRBV10-3
d_call: .
clone_size: once
cdr3_aa: CAISETPGRTEEKLFF
cdr3_nt: TGTGCCATCAGTGAAACCCCAGGGCGCACGGAGGAAAAACTGTTTTTT

j_call: TRBJ1-1
v_call: TRBV6-5
d_call: .
clone_size: .
cdr3_aa: CASIWAQAFF
cdr3_nt: TGTGCCAGCATTTGGGCGCAAGCTTTCTTT

j_call: TRBJ1-2
v_call: TRBV30
d_call: .
clone_size: .
cdr3_aa: CAWSLFPGQENYGYTF
cdr3_nt: TGTGCCTGGAGCTTATTTCCGGGACAAGAAAACTATGGCTACACCTTC

j_call: TRBJ1-5
v_call: TRBV7-9
d_call: .
clone_size: .
cdr3_aa: CASSLSEGSNQPQHF
cdr3_nt: TGTGCCAGCAGCTTATCCGAGGGATCCAATCAGCCCCAGCATTTT

j_call: TRBJ1-4
v_call: TRBV11-2
d_call: .
clone_size: .
cdr3_aa: CASSPRPQSGEKLFF
cdr3_nt: TGTGCCAGCAGCCCTAGACCCCAATCGGGTGAAAAACTGTTTTTT

j_call: TRBJ2-3
v_call: TRBV29-1
d_call: .
clone_size: .
cdr3_aa: CSVESGTDTQYF
cdr3_nt: TGCAGCGTTGAGTCCGGCACAGATACGCAGTATTTT

j_call: TRBJ2-7
v_call: TRBV7-2
d_call: TRBD1
clone_size: .
cdr3_aa: CASSFATGDHEQYF
cdr3_nt: TGTGCCAGCAGCTTTGCGACAGGGGACCACGAGCAGTACTTC

j_call: TRBJ2-3
v_call: TRBV27
d_call: .
clone_size: .
cdr3_aa: CASSSSLETDTQYF
cdr3_nt: TGTGCCAGCAGTTCGTCCCTTGAGACAGATACGCAGTATTTT

j_call: TRBJ1-1
v_call: TRBV7-3
d_call: .
clone_size: once
cdr3_aa: CASSLNTGLDTEAFF
cdr3_nt: TGTGCCAGCAGCTTAAACACGGGATTGGACACTGAAGCTTTCTTT

j_call: TRBJ2-7
v_call: TRBV11-2
d_call: .
clone_size: .
cdr3_aa: CASSLGPEQYF
cdr3_nt: TGTGCCAGCAGCTTGGGGCCCGAGCAGTACTTC

j_call: TRBJ1-1
v_call: TRBV10-1
d_call: .
clone_size: .
cdr3_aa: CASSLKTGNTEAFF
cdr3_nt: TGCGCCAGCAGCCTAAAGACGGGGAACACTGAAGCTTTCTTT

j_call: TRBJ1-3
v_call: TRBV5-5
d_call: .
clone_size: .
cdr3_aa: CASSLQSSGNTIYF
cdr3_nt: TGTGCCAGCAGCTTACAGAGCTCTGGAAACACCATATATTTT

j_call: TRBJ2-7
v_call: TRBV9
d_call: .
clone_size: .
cdr3_aa: CASSVGSEQYF
cdr3_nt: TGTGCCAGCAGCGTAGGTAGCGAGCAGTACTTC

j_call: TRBJ1-1
v_call: TRBV4-1
d_call: .
clone_size: few
cdr3_aa: CASSQGVNAFF
cdr3_nt: TGCGCCAGCAGCCAGGGAGTGAATGCTTTCTTT

j_call: TRBJ2-1
v_call: TRBV10-3
d_call: .
clone_size: .
cdr3_aa: CAITKTPPEHNEQFF
cdr3_nt: TGTGCCATCACCAAGACACCGCCTGAGCACAATGAGCAGTTCTTC

j_call: TRBJ2-6
v_call: TRBV5-8
d_call: .
clone_size: .
cdr3_aa: CASSLEQVLSGANVLTF
cdr3_nt: TGTGCCAGCAGCTTGGAACAGGTCCTCTCTGGGGCCAACGTCCTGACTTTC

j_call: TRBJ2-5
v_call: TRBV7-2
d_call: TRBD2
clone_size: .
cdr3_aa: CASSLGLGGRETQYF
cdr3_nt: TGTGCCAGCAGCTTAGGTTTGGGCGGGAGAGAGACCCAGTACTTC

j_call: TRBJ2-7
v_call: TRBV11-2
d_call: .
clone_size: once
cdr3_aa: CATTRGGAYEQYF
cdr3_nt: TGTGCCACAACACGGGGTGGGGCCTACGAGCAGTACTTC

j_call: TRBJ2-2
v_call: TRBV10-3
d_call: .
clone_size: .
cdr3_aa: CAITTDRGLNTGELFF
cdr3_nt: TGTGCCATCACTACCGACCGTGGACTAAACACCGGGGAGCTGTTTTTT

j_call: TRBJ1-2
v_call: TRBV28
d_call: TRBD1
clone_size: .
cdr3_aa: CASRPGTVYGYTF
cdr3_nt: TGTGCCAGCAGGCCCGGGACAGTTTATGGCTACACCTTC

j_call: TRBJ1-1
v_call: TRBV7-8
d_call: TRBD1
clone_size: .
cdr3_aa: CASSLGTAEAFF
cdr3_nt: TGTGCCAGCAGCCTAGGGACAGCTGAAGCTTTCTTT

j_call: TRBJ2-6
v_call: TRBV7-3
d_call: .
clone_size: once
cdr3_aa: CASSPGGAKSGANVLTF
cdr3_nt: TGTGCCAGCAGCCCTGGGGGGGCTAAGTCTGGGGCCAACGTCCTGACTTTC

j_call: TRBJ2-3
v_call: TRBV15
d_call: .
clone_size: .
cdr3_aa: CATSRGGRKLADTQYF
cdr3_nt: TGTGCCACCAGCAGAGGAGGGCGTAAGTTAGCAGATACGCAGTATTTT

j_call: TRBJ1-2
v_call: TRBV5-4
d_call: .
clone_size: .
cdr3_aa: CASSLGTANYGYTF
cdr3_nt: TGTGCCAGCAGCTTGGGGACAGCTAACTATGGCTACACCTTC

j_call: TRBJ2-1
v_call: TRBV6-5
d_call: TRBD2
clone_size: .
cdr3_aa: CASSSVAGVGEQFF
cdr3_nt: TGTGCCAGCAGTTCCGTAGCGGGAGTGGGTGAGCAGTTCTTC

j_call: TRBJ2-1
v_call: TRBV28
d_call: .
clone_size: .
cdr3_aa: CASRPMGLGSNEQFF
cdr3_nt: TGTGCCAGCAGGCCTATGGGCCTGGGGAGCAATGAGCAGTTCTTC